These 16 T cell receptor beta chains were sequenced from one sample in a study of OX40 agonist ivuxolimab in advanced cancers. Libraries were prepared by immunoSEQ multiplex PCR; TCRdb keeps only in-frame clonotypes and omits some of them. Among 70,000 or so clones, 80% were seen once, and the ten largest hold around 2.3%. The sequenced sample was CD4+ or CD8+ T cells sorted from blood, obtained in a trial of the OX40 agonist ivuxolimab. These receptors all come from an adult with an advanced solid tumor such as melanoma, head and neck, liver or kidney cancer.

This chain uses TRBV6-5 with TRBJ2-5; perhaps TRBD1 as D (6 bases). V lost 6 bases and J 5 bases, leaving 13 bases between the germline ends. The CDR3 is made up of 13 amino acids. In germline, CDR1 is MNHEY, CDR2 SVGAGI. The CDR3 loop is CASSWTVMETQYF. The CDR3 DNA reads TGTGCCAGCAGCTGGACAGTTATGGAGACCCAGTACTTC.

The CDR3 coding sequence is TGTGCCAGTAGTAACACCGGGACCAGCATCTGGGAGCAGTTCTTC. This sequence encodes CASSNTGTSIWEQFF. This chain joins TRBV19 and TRBJ2-1; perhaps D is TRBD1 or TRBD2 (5 bases each). The CDR3 is made up of 15 amino acids. The germline V gene has CDR1 LNHDA and CDR2 SQIVND (reference sequence). The V gene lost 4 bases and the J gene lost 10 bases, with 20 bases spanning the gap. The full variable domain, its missing parts supplied by reference TRBV19 and TRBJ2-1, is DGGITQSPKYLFRKEGQNVTLSCEQNLNHDAMYWYRQDPGQGLRLIYYSQIVNDFQKGDIAEGYSVSREKKESFPLTVTSAQKNPTAFYLCASSNTGTSIWEQFFGPGTRLTVL.

The sample holds one count of this clone. The chain combines TRBV27 with TRBJ2-1, with D tentatively TRBD2 (6 bases). Germline V gene sequence: CDR1 MNHEY, CDR2 SMNVEV (reference sequence). CDR3 length: 13 amino acids. Trimming left V 8 bases short and J 6 bases short, with 14 bases between. The CDR3 DNA reads as TGTGCCAGCCGATTCGCCGGGGGCAATGAGCAGTTCTTC. It encodes CASRFAGGNEQFF.

This clone came up a few times. The chain joins TRBV23-1 to TRBJ2-1, with D possibly being TRBD1 or TRBD2 (5 bases each). TRBV23-1 is annotated as an ORF whose role is uncertain. V was trimmed by 0 bases and J by 15 bases, leaving 15 bases between them. The CDR3 length is 13 residues. The CDR3 DNA is TGCGCCAGCAGTCAATCGGCCGGGGCCTTACCGTTCTTC. This gives the protein CASSQSAGALPFF.

This clone was seen more than once but under ten times. The rearrangement links TRBV6-6 to TRBJ2-7; 10 nucleotides line up with TRBD1. The germline V gene encodes CDR1 MNHNY and CDR2 SVGAGI (reference sequence). The CDR3 consists of 14 residues. The V gene end was trimmed by 7 bases and the J gene end by 0 bases; junction bases not matched to a gene: 3. CDR3 coding DNA: TGTGCCAGCAAGGGACAGGGGCGCTCCTACGAGCAGTACTTC. This sequence encodes CASKGQGRSYEQYF.

This clone came up once. The chain combines TRBV10-3 with TRBJ2-1; the D gene is possibly TRBD1 (7 bases). The germline CDR1 and CDR2 sequences are ENHRY and SYGVKD. Trimming removed 8 bases from V and 7 bases from J, with 15 bases in between. This CDR3 is 13 amino acids long. CDR3 in DNA: TGTGCCATCGAGAAGGGGGCGGGGAATGAGCAGTTCTTC. Amino acids: CAIEKGAGNEQFF.

V usage is TRBV7-8 and J usage is TRBJ2-3; 7 positions agree with TRBD2. Germline V gene lookup returns CDR1 SGHVS and CDR2 FQNEAQ. Trimming cost V 5 bases and J 2 bases; bases outside gene matches: 7. CDR3 length equals 15 residues. In DNA, the CDR3 is TGTGCCAGCAGCCAACTGGGGGGGTCCACAGATACGCAGTATTTT. This translates into CASSQLGGSTDTQYF.

The chain employs TRBV7-9 and TRBJ1-1; D may be TRBD1 (6 bases). Germline assignment: CDR1 SEHNR and CDR2 FQNEAQ (reference sequence). The V end was cut by 6 bases, the J end by 3 bases, with 11 bases between. This CDR3 comprises 13 residues. This CDR3 reads CASSGDKYTEAFF. The CDR3 DNA reads as TGTGCCAGCAGTGGGGACAAGTACACTGAAGCTTTCTTT.

The chain has TRBV5-4 and TRBJ2-5; the match to TRBD2 covers 12 bases. The CDR3 loop spans 17 amino acids. The J segment lost 2 bases and the V segment lost 4 bases, leaving 9 bases of the junction unmatched. From germline, CDR1 is SGHNT and CDR2 YYREEE (reference sequence). The CDR3: CASSPGLAGPLQETQYF. The CDR3 nucleotides are TGTGCCAGCAGCCCCGGACTAGCGGGGCCACTACAAGAGACCCAGTACTTC.

The V call is TRBV6-1, the J call TRBJ1-2, with D possibly being TRBD1 (5 bases). CDR1 and CDR2 (germline): MNHNS, SASEGT. This CDR3 has 13 amino acids. Trimming pared 7 bases from V and 8 bases from J, leaving 17 bases between. CDR3 DNA: TGTGCCAGCACCCTACCTCAGGGAGAAGGCTACACCTTC. Protein product: CASTLPQGEGYTF.

The genes are TRBV10-2 and TRBJ2-7; TRBD1 agrees at 8 bases. The trim removed 6 bases at V and 2 bases at J, leaving 6 bases unmatched. The CDR3 consists of 14 residues. CDR1 and CDR2 (germline): WSHSY, SAAADI. The CDR3 sequence is CASSRTGLTYEQYF. The CDR3 DNA follows: TGCGCCAGCAGCAGGACAGGGTTGACCTACGAGCAGTACTTC.

This chain uses TRBV2 with TRBJ1-4; the D gene is possibly TRBD1 (6 bases). CDR1 and CDR2 from the germline V gene are SNHLY and FYNNEI. The CDR3 runs to 15 residues. Trimming pared 1 base from V and 4 bases from J, leaving 10 bases between. The CDR3 sequence: CASSEDRGGNEKLFF. In DNA form, the CDR3 reads TGTGCCAGCAGTGAAGATAGGGGGGGTAATGAAAAACTGTTTTTT. Together with reference TRBV2 and TRBJ1-4, the CDR3 gives the full variable domain: EPEVTQTPSHQVTQMGQEVILRCVPISNHLYFYWYRQILGQKVEFLVSFYNNEISEKSEIFDDQFSVERPDGSNFTLKIRSTKLEDSAMYFCASSEDRGGNEKLFFGSGTQLSVL.

This chain connects TRBV27 to TRBJ2-7, with TRBD2 identical over 7 bases. The V gene's germline CDR1 is MNHEY and CDR2 SMNVEV (reference sequence). The CDR3 runs to 13 residues. V trimming: 5 bases; J trimming: 0 bases; junction bases outside the gene matches: 1. CDR3 sequence: CASSLAASYEQYF. The CDR3 bases are TGTGCCAGCAGTCTAGCGGCCTCCTACGAGCAGTACTTC.

The chain employs TRBV25-1 and TRBJ2-1; 11 bases match TRBD2. Trimming cost V 10 bases and J 4 bases; bases outside gene matches: 9. The CDR3 runs to 15 residues. Germline assignment: CDR1 MGHDK and CDR2 SYGVNS. Written as DNA, the CDR3 is TGTGCCACCAAAGCCGGGACTAGCGGTTACAATGAGCAGTTCTTC. Translating gives CATKAGTSGYNEQFF.

The chain uses TRBV2 and TRBJ2-6; unclear D gene. Germline lookup yields CDR1 SNHLY and CDR2 FYNNEI. The CDR3 length is 15 residues. The V end lost 1 base, the J end lost 0 bases, and 4 bases lay between the germline ends. The CDR3 region is CASSEGLSGANVLTF. The CDR3 DNA reads TGTGCCAGCAGTGAAGGGCTCTCTGGGGCCAACGTCCTGACTTTC.

This CDR3 reads CASSKERGRTGELFF. In DNA form, the CDR3 reads TGTGCCAGCAGTAAGGAAAGGGGGAGAACCGGGGAGCTGTTTTTT. The gene calls are TRBV2 and TRBJ2-2; TRBD1 is a possible D gene (6 bases). Germline CDR1 is SNHLY and CDR2 is FYNNEI. Deletions cut 5 bases from V and 5 bases from J, with 15 bases between. The CDR3 runs 15 residues.